This TCR beta chain was captured in a study of a mutant IDH1 vaccine in newly diagnosed glioma. Regarding time point: week 23, last vaccination. The investigators gave 300 ug of mutant IDH1 20-mer peptide in each vaccine dose, together with topical imiquimod. In this sample, this clone turned up once. Its antigen is undetermined. This CDR3 is 11 amino acids long. V was clipped by 8 bases and J by 5 bases, with 9 bases between them. Assay: immunoSEQ multiplex PCR; the TCRdb copy retains only in-frame clones and omits some. The data show 26,000 or so clones, 80% to 85% seen once. Sequenced material: PBMCs, taken from a glioma patient whose treatment included an IDH1 peptide vaccine. V is TRBV23-1 and J is TRBJ1-1; D gene ambiguous. TRBV23-1 is known as an ORF, though its function is uncertain. The receptor comes from a woman between 25 and 40 years old with glioma. The CDR3 reads CASGRRTEAFF. The CDR3, as DNA: TGCGCCAGCGGGAGACGGACTGAAGCTTTCTTT.